A single sample is the source of the 5 T cell receptor beta chains below, sequenced in a study of T cells in Graves' hyperthyroidism and ophthalmopathy. From RNA transcripts, TCR beta CDR3 regions were amplified. During a first-round RT-PCR of the TCR CDR3, the HTBI primer set was used. TCRdb processed the multiplex PCR reads anew with MiXCR; each CDR3 protein has one entry. The sample contains about 360,000 distinct CDR3 sequences, 25% of which appear only once. The sample consisted of blood. These receptors came from a man aged 45-65 years with Graves' hyperthyroidism.

The V and J genes are TRBV12-3 or TRBV12-4 and TRBJ2-7; 8 bases match TRBD1. Germline trimming cut 4 bases from V and 1 base from J; bases unmatched to any gene: 6. The CDR3 is made up of 15 amino acids. The CDR3 bases are TGTGCCAGCAGTTACGCAACAGGGGGGTCCTACGAGCAGTACTTC. Translating it yields CASSYATGGSYEQYF.

The chain carries TRBV12-3 or TRBV12-4 and TRBJ1-5, with 9 nucleotides matching TRBD1. V gave up 5 bases and J gave up 4 bases; unmatched junction bases: 6. This CDR3 contains 15 residues. For the CDR3, the DNA is TGTGCCAGCAGTGTTGACAGGGGGGAGAATCAGCCCCAGCATTTT. This encodes CASSVDRGENQPQHF.

This clonotype was picked up many times. V and J are TRBV28 and TRBJ1-5; D unresolved. V was pared by 2 bases and J by 3 bases, with 5 bases between. The germline V gene has CDR1 MDHEN and CDR2 SYDVKM. The CDR3 is made up of 13 amino acids. The DNA for the CDR3 is TGTGCCAGCAGTTTAACATACAATCAGCCCCAGCATTTT. Translating it yields CASSLTYNQPQHF.

This clonotype was counted only a few times. V is TRBV7-2 and J is TRBJ2-3; TRBD2 matches 7 bases. This CDR3 has 13 residues. The trim removed 0 bases at V and 10 bases at J, leaving 4 bases unmatched. Germline V gives CDR1 SGHTA, CDR2 FQGNSA. Here the CDR3 reads CASSLAAGVAQYF. CDR3 sequence (DNA): TGTGCCAGCAGCTTAGCGGCGGGAGTGGCGCAGTATTTT.

This clonotype was seen ten or more times. The rearrangement uses TRBV12-3 or TRBV12-4 and TRBJ2-1; 9 bases map to TRBD2. The CDR3 sequence is 15 residues long. The V and J ends lost 3 bases and 6 bases, in that order; junction bases with no gene match: 6. CDR3 bases: TGTGCCAGCAGTTTTGTTAGCGGGAGATCCAATGAGCAGTTCTTC. Translated, it gives CASSFVSGRSNEQFF.